This T cell receptor (beta chain) appears in the sequencing data of a study of blood T cells in healthy people across ages. Study-level background: About one barcoded TCR beta cDNA was captured per two T cells.

V was trimmed by 1 base and J by 1 base, leaving 10 bases between them. The CDR3 consists of 15 residues. CDR1 is SGHTA, CDR2 FQGNSA, per germline. A second PCR, run for about 7 to 11 cycles, used a sample-barcoded 5' primer plus a J-beta primer mix. From the 5' RACE reads, TCRdb called clonotypes with MiXCR, one entry per CDR3 protein. The sample holds about 1.8 million distinct CDR3 sequences, roughly 50% seen once. The rearrangement links TRBV7-2 to TRBJ1-1, with D unresolved. This receptor was obtained from a woman aged 40 to 55 in good health. What was sequenced was blood. The CDR3 nucleotides read TGTGCCAGCAGCTTAGAAGAGAGCAGGAACACTGAAGCTTTCTTT. Residues: CASSLEESRNTEAFF.